Below, one T cell receptor (beta chain) is given with its context. Its antigen is unidentified. This sample is part of a study of a mutant IDH1 vaccine in newly diagnosed glioma. Study as a whole: Previous care, which was radiotherapy, temozolomide, or both, most often involved both.

In germline, CDR1 is SEHNR, CDR2 FQNEAQ (reference sequence). Trimming removed 0 bases at V and 12 bases at J, with 15 bases between. This CDR3 has 13 amino acids. This table comes from immunoSEQ multiplex PCR, and its TCRdb copy is limited to in-frame clones, with some not included. The sample shows fewer than 70,000 clones, around 91% of them seen only once. Time point meaning: week 11, during vaccination. Vaccine doses each comprised 300 ug of mutant IDH1 20-mer peptide, with topical imiquimod. The chain combines TRBV7-9 with TRBJ2-7, with D possibly matching TRBD2 (5 bases). Sequenced here: PBMCs, sampled from a glioma patient whose treatment included an IDH1 peptide vaccine. This sequence was found in a man between 40 and 49 years old with glioma. This chain's CDR3 is CASSLATDSRTYF. CDR3 bases: TGTGCCAGCAGCTTAGCGACGGACTCCCGGACGTACTTC.